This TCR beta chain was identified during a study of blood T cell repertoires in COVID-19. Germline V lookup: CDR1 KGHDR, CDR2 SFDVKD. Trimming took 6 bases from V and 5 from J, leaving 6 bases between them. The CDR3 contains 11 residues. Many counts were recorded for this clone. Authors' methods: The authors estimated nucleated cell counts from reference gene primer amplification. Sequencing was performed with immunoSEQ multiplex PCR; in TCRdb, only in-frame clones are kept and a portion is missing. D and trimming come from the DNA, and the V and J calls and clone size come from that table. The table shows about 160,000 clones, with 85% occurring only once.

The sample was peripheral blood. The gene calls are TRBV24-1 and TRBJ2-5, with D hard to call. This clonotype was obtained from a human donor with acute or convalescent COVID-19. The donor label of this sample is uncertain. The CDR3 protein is CATSRSETQYF. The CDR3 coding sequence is TGTGCCACCAGTCGGTCGGAGACCCAGTACTTC.